A selection of T cell receptor beta chains follows, all from one sample in a study of blood T cell repertoires in COVID-19. Repertoires were generated with immunoSEQ multiplex PCR, while TCRdb's copy carries only in-frame clones and drops some. The sample records 300,000 to 350,000 clones, around 91% being singletons. Sequences were obtained from PBMCs or T cells enriched from blood (not recorded which). The receptor set was obtained from a woman under 30 with acute COVID-19. Both conserved end residues are part of each CDR3. The D gene is left open where the match is weak. Clone size is given for some rows only: seen once, a few or many times, or a class if the clone is expanded.

TRBV2	-	-	TRBJ1-5	CASSDGGALMPQHF	TGTGCCAGCAGTGACGGAGGCGCACTTATGCCCCAGCATTTT
TRBV19	-	TRBD2	TRBJ2-1	CASSTREGLYNEQFF	TGTGCCAGTAGTACCCGGGAGGGCCTTTACAATGAGCAGTTCTTC
TRBV27	-	TRBD2	TRBJ2-3	CASSLGLDSVDTQYF	TGTGCCAGCAGCCTGGGACTAGATTCAGTGGATACGCAGTATTTT
TRBV10-1	-	-	TRBJ1-2	CASSPGRGEGYTF	TGCGCCAGCAGTCCGGGCCGGGGGGAAGGCTACACCTTC
TRBV19	-	TRBD1	TRBJ1-5	CASSISGQPNQPQHF	TGTGCCAGTAGTATATCGGGACAGCCGAATCAGCCCCAGCATTTT
TRBV10-3	many	TRBD2	TRBJ2-3	CAISEGTSGATDTQYF	TGTGCCATCAGTGAGGGGACTAGCGGGGCCACAGATACGCAGTATTTT
TRBV5-8	-	-	TRBJ2-5	CASSPRWGETQYF	TGTGCCAGCAGCCCTAGATGGGGCGAGACCCAGTACTTC
TRBV10-3	-	TRBD1	TRBJ1-5	CAIRTGEANQPQHF	TGTGCCATCAGGACAGGGGAGGCCAATCAGCCCCAGCATTTT
TRBV7-3	-	TRBD1	TRBJ2-5	CASSRTGDETQYF	TGTGCCAGCAGCCGGACAGGGGATGAGACCCAGTACTTC
TRBV28	-	TRBD1	TRBJ1-6	CASSSFPHRGLSPLHF	TGTGCCAGCAGTTCCTTCCCACACAGGGGGCTTTCACCCCTCCACTTT
TRBV9	-	-	TRBJ2-1	CASSVDRTTGSYNEQFF	TGTGCCAGCAGCGTAGATCGGACGACGGGGTCCTACAATGAGCAGTTCTTC
TRBV6-5	-	-	TRBJ1-2	CASSPAKGEGGYTF	TGTGCCAGCAGTCCCGCAAAGGGGGAGGGCGGCTACACCTTC
TRBV7-2	-	-	TRBJ1-1	CASSSFGTNEAFF	TGTGCCAGCAGCTCCTTCGGGACAAATGAAGCTTTCTTT
TRBV2	-	-	TRBJ2-5	CASSYQETQYF	TGTGCCAGCTCGTACCAAGAGACCCAGTACTTC
TRBV5-6	-	-	TRBJ1-1	CASSLSAGVPEAFF	TGTGCCAGCAGCTTATCGGCAGGGGTCCCTGAAGCTTTCTTT
TRBV10-2	-	-	TRBJ2-7	CASRGAYEQYF	TGCGCCAGCAGGGGAGCCTACGAGCAGTACTTC
TRBV4-1	once	-	TRBJ1-2	CASSQDHPTGYGYTF	TGCGCCAGCAGCCAAGATCACCCTACTGGCTATGGCTACACCTTC
TRBV11-3	-	TRBD2	TRBJ2-7	CASSSWTSGGNSYEQYF	TGTGCCAGCAGCTCTTGGACTAGCGGGGGTAACTCCTACGAGCAGTACTTC
TRBV9	-	TRBD2	TRBJ2-7	CASSATSGPAYEQYF	TGTGCCAGCAGCGCGACTAGCGGGCCCGCCTACGAGCAGTACTTC
TRBV27	-	TRBD2	TRBJ2-3	CASSFEGGITDTQYF	TGTGCCAGCAGTTTCGAGGGAGGGATCACAGATACGCAGTATTTT
TRBV6-5	-	-	TRBJ2-5	CASSYSSKETQYF	TGTGCCAGCAGTTACTCGAGTAAAGAGACCCAGTACTTC
TRBV27	-	TRBD1	TRBJ2-5	CASRTGGQETQYF	TGTGCCAGCAGGACAGGGGGCCAAGAGACCCAGTACTTC
TRBV28	-	-	TRBJ2-5	CASSPRRGQETQYF	TGTGCCAGCAGTCCTAGACGGGGCCAAGAGACCCAGTACTTC
TRBV25-1	-	-	TRBJ1-3	CASSESISGNTIYF	TGTGCCAGCAGTGAATCCATTTCTGGAAACACCATATATTTT